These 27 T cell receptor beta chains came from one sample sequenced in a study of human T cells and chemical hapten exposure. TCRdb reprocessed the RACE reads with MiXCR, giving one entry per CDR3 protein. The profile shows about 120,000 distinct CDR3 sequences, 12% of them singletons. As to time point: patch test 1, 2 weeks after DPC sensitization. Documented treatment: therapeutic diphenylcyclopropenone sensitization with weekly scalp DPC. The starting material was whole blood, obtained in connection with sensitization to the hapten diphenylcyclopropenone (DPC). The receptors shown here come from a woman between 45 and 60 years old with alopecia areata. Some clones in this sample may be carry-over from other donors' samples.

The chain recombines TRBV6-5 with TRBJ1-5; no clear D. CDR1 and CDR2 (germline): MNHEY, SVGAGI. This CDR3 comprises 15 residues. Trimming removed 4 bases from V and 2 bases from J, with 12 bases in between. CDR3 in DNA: TGTGCCAGCAGTTTAGGGCTCCCCGGCAATCAGCCCCAGCATTTT. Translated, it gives CASSLGLPGNQPQHF.

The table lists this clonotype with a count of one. In DNA, the CDR3 is TGCAGCGTTGCCGTTACCTCTGGAAACACCATATATTTT. Residues: CSVAVTSGNTIYF. This rearrangement joins TRBV29-1 to TRBJ1-3, with D hard to call. V gave up 4 bases and J gave up 0 bases, with 7 bases separating them. The CDR3 sequence is 13 residues long. Germline V gene sequence: CDR1 SQVTM, CDR2 ANQGSEA.

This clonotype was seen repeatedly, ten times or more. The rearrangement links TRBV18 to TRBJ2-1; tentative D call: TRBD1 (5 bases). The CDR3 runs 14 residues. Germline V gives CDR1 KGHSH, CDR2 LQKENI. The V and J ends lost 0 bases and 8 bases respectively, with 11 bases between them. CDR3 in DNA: TGTGCCAGCTCACCACCGACAGAGCCGGATGAGCAGTTCTTC. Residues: CASSPPTEPDEQFF.

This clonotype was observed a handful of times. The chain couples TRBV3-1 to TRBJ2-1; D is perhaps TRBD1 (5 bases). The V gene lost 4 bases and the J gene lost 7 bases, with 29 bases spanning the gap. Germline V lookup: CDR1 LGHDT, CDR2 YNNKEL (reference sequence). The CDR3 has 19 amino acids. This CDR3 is CASSPLKSPGHRSYNEQFF. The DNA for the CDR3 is TGTGCCAGCAGCCCCCTTAAAAGCCCAGGGCACAGAAGTTATAATGAGCAGTTCTTC.

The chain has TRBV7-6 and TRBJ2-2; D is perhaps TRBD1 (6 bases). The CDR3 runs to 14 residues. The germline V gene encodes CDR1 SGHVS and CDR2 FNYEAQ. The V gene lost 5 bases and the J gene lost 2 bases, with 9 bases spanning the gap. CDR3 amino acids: CASSPGTNTGELFF. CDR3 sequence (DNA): TGTGCCAGCAGCCCCGGGACAAACACCGGGGAGCTGTTTTTT.

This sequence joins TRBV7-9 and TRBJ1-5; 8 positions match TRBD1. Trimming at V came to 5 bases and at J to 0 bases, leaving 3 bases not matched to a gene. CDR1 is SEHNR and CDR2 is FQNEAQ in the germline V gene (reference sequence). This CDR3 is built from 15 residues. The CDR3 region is CASSRTGNSNQPQHF. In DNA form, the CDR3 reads TGTGCCAGCAGCCGGACAGGGAATAGCAATCAGCCCCAGCATTTT.

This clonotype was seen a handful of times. The CDR3 sequence: CASSLGLGTGYNSPLHF. CDR3 in DNA: TGTGCCAGCAGCTTAGGCTTAGGGACAGGCTATAATTCACCCCTCCACTTT. This chain uses TRBV7-2 with TRBJ1-6; 8 bases agree with TRBD1. The CDR3 runs to 17 residues. Germline CDR1 SGHTA, CDR2 FQGNSA. The junction had 5 bases not matched to a gene; V was cut back by 1 base and J by 3 bases.

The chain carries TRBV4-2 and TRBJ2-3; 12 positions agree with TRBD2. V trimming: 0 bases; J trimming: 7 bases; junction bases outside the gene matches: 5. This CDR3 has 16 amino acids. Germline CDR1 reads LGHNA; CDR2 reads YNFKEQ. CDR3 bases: TGTGCCAGCAGCCAAGATCTAGCGGGGGGGCTCAATACGCAGTATTTT. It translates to CASSQDLAGGLNTQYF.

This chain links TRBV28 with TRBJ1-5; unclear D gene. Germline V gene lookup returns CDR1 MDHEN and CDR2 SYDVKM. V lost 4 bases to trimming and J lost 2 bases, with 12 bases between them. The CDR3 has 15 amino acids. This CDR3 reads CASSSPSTGNQPQHF. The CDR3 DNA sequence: TGTGCCAGCAGTTCTCCCTCGACTGGCAATCAGCCCCAGCATTTT.

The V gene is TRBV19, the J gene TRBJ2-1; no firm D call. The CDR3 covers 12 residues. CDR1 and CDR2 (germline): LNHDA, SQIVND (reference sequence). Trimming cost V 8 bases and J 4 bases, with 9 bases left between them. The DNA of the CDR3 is TGTGCCAGTTCAGACCGATACAATGAGCAGTTCTTC. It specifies CASSDRYNEQFF.

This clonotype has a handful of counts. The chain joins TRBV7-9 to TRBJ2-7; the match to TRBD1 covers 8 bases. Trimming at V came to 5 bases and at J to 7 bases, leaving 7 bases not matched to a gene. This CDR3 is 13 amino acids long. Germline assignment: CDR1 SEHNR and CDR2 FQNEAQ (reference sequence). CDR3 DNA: TGTGCCAGCAGCGCGACAGGGGCGGGGGAGCAGTACTTC. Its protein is CASSATGAGEQYF. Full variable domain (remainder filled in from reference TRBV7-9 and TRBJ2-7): DTGVSQNPRHKITKRGQNVTFRCDPISEHNRLYWYRQTLGQGPEFLTYFQNEAQLEKSRLLSDRFSAERPKGSFSTLEIQRTEQGDSAMYLCASSATGAGEQYFGPGTRLTVT.

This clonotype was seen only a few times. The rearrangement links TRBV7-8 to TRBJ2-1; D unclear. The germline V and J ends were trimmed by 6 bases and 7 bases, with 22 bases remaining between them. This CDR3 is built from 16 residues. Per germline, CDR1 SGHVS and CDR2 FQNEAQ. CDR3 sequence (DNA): TGTGCCAGCAGTTCAAAGGACCCTGGGGTTTTGAATGAGCAGTTCTTC. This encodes CASSSKDPGVLNEQFF.

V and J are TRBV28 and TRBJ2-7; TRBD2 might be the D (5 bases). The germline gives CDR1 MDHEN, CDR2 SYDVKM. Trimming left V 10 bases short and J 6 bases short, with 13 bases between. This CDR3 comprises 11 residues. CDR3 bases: TGTGCCACAAGAGGGTTTGGCGAGCAGTACTTC. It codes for CATRGFGEQYF.

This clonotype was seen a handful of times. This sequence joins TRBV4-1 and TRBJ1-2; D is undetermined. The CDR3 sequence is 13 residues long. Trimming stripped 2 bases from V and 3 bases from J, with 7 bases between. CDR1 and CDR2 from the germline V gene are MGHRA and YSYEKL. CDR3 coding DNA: TGCGCCAGCAGCCAACAAATCTACTATGGCTACACCTTC. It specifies CASSQQIYYGYTF.

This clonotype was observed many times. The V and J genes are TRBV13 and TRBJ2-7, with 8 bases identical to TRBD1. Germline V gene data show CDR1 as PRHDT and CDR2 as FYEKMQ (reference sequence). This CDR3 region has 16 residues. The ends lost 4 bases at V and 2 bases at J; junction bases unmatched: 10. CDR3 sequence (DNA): TGTGCCAGCAGCTCGCAGGGGGCCGTAACGCCCTACGAGCAGTACTTC. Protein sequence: CASSSQGAVTPYEQYF. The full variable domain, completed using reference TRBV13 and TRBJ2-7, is AAGVIQSPRHLIKEKRETATLKCYPIPRHDTVYWYQQGPGQDPQFLISFYEKMQSDKGSIPDRFSAQQFSDYHSELNMSSLELGDSALYFCASSSQGAVTPYEQYFGPGTRLTVT.

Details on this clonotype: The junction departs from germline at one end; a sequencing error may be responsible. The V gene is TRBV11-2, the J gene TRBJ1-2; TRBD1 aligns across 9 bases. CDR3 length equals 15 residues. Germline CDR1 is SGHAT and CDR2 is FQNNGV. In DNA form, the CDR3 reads TGTGCCGGCAGCTTGTGGACAGGGGAAAGAAATGGCTACACCTTC. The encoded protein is CAGSLWTGERNGYTF.

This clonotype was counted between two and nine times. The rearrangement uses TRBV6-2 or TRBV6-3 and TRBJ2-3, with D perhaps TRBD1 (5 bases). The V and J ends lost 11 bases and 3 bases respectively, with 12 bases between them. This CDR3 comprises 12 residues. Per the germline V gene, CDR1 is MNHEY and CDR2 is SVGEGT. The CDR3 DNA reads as TGTGCCTGCGATGCAGGGACAGATACGCAGTATTTT. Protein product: CACDAGTDTQYF.

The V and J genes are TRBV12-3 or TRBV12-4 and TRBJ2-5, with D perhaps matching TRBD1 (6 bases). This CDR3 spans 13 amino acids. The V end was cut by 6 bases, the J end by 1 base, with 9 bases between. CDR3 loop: CASSQTGQETQYF. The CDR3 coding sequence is TGTGCCAGCAGCCAGACAGGCCAAGAGACCCAGTACTTC.

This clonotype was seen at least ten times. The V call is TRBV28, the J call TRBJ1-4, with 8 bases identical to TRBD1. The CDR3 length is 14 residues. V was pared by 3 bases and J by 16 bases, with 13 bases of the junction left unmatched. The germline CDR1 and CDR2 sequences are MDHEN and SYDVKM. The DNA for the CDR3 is TGTGCCAGCAGTTTCCCGGGACAGGACTATCCCCCGTTTTTT. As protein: CASSFPGQDYPPFF. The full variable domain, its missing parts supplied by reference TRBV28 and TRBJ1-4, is DVKVTQSSRYLVKRTGEKVFLECVQDMDHENMFWYRQDPGLGLRLIYFSYDVKMKEKGDIPEGYSVSREKKERFSLILESASTNQTSMYLCASSFPGQDYPPFFGSGTQLSVL.

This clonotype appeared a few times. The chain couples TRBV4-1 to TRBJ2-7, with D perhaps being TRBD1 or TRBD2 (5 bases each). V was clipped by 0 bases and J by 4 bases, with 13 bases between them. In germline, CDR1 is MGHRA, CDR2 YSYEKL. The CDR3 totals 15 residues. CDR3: CASSQDLGVQYEQYF. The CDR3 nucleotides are TGCGCCAGCAGCCAAGATCTGGGGGTGCAGTACGAGCAGTACTTC.

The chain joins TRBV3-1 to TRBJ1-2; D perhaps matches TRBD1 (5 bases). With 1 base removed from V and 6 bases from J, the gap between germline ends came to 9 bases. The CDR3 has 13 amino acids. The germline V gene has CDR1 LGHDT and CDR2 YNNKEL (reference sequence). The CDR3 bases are TGTGCCAGCAGCCAAGGGCTCAGGGATGGCTACACCTTC. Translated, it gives CASSQGLRDGYTF.

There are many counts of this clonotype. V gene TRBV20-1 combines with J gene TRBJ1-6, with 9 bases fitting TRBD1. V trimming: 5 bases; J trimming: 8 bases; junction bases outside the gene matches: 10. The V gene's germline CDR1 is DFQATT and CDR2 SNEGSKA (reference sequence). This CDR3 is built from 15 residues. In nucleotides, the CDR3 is TGCAGTGCTTCCTATATCGACAGGGGGGATTCACCCCTCCACTTT. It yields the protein CSASYIDRGDSPLHF.

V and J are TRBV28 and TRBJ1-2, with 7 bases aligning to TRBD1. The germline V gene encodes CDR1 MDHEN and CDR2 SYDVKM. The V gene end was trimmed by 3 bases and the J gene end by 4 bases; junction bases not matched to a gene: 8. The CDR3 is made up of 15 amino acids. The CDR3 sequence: CASSFDRAIFYGYTF. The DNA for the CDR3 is TGTGCCAGCAGTTTTGACAGGGCGATTTTCTATGGCTACACCTTC.

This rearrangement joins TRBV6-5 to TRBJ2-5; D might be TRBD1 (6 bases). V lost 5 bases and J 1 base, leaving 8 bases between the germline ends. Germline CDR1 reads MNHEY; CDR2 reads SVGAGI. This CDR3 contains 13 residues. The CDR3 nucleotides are TGTGCCAGCAGTGGACAGATCCAAGAGACCCAGTACTTC. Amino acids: CASSGQIQETQYF.

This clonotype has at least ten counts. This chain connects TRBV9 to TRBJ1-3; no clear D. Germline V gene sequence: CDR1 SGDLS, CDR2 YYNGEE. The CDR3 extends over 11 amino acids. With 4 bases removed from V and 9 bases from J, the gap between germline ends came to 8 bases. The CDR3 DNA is TGTGCCAGCAGCCCCGGTGGCACCATATATTTT. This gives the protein CASSPGGTIYF.

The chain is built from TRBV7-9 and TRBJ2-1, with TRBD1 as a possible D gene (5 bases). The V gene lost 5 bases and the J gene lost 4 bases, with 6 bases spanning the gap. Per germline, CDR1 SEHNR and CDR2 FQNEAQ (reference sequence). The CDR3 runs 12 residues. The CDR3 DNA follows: TGTGCCAGCAGCCGACAGTACAATGAGCAGTTCTTC. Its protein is CASSRQYNEQFF.

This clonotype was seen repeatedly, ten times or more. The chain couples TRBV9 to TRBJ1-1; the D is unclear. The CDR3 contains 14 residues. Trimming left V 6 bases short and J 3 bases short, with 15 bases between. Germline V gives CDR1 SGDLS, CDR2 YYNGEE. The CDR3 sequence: CASTKSSGYTEAFF. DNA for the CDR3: TGTGCCAGCACCAAGTCGTCTGGGTACACTGAAGCTTTCTTT.